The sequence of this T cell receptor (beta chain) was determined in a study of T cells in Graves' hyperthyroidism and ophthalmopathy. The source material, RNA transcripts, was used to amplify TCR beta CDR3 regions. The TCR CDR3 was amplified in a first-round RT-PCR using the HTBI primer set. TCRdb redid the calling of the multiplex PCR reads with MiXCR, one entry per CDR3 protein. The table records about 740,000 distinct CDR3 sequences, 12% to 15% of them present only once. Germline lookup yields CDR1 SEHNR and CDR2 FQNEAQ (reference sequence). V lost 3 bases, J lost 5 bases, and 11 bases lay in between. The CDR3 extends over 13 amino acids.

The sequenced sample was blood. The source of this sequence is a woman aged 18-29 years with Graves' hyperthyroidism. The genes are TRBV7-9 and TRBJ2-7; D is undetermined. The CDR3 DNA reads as TGTGCCAGCAGCTTCAATGGCCCGAACGAGCAGTACTTC. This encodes CASSFNGPNEQYF.